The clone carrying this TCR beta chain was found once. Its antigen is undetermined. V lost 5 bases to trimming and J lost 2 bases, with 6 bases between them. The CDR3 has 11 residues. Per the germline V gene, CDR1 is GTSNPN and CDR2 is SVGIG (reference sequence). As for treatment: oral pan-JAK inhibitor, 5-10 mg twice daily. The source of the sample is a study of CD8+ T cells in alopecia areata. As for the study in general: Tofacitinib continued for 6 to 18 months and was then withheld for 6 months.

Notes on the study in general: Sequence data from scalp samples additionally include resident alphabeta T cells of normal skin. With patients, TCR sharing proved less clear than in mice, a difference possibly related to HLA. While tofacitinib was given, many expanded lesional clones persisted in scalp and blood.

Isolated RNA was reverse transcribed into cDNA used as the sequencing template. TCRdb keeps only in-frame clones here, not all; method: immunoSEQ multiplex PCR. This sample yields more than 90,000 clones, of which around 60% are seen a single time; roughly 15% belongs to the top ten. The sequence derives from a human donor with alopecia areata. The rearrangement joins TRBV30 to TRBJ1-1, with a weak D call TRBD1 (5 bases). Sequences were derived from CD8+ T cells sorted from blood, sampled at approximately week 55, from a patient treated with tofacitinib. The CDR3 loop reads CAWGANTEAFF. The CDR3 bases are TGTGCCTGGGGGGCCAACACTGAAGCTTTCTTT. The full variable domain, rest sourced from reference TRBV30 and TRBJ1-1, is SQTIHQWPATLVQPVGSPLSLECTVEGTSNPNLYWYRQAAGRGLQLLFYSVGIGQISSEVPQNLSASRPQDRQFILSSKKLLLSDSGFYLCAWGANTEAFFGQGTRLTVV.